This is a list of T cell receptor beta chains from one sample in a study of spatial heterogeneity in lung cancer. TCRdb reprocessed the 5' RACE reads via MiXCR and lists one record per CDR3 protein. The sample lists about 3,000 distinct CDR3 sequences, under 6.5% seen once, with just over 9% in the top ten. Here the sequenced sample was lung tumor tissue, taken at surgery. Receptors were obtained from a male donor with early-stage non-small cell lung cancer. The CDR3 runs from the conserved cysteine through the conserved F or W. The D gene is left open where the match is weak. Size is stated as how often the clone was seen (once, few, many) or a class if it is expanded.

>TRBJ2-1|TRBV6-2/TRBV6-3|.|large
TGTGCCAGCAGTTTATACAATGAGCAGTTCTTC
CASSLYNEQFF
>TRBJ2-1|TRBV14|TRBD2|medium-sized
TGTGCCAGCAGCCGGAAAACTAGCGGGAATCTTGAGCAGTTCTTC
CASSRKTSGNLEQFF
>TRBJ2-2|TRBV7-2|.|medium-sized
TGTGCCAGCAAATTTCGTGACACCGGGGAGCTGTTTTTT
CASKFRDTGELFF
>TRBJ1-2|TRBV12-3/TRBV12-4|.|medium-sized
TGTGCCAGCAGTCTGGGGCGGAGGGACCAAGGTGGCTACACCTTC
CASSLGRRDQGGYTF
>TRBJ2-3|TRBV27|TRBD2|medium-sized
TGTGCCAGCAGCCCGTGGGTAGCGGGGAAGGGAGATACGCAGTATTTT
CASSPWVAGKGDTQYF
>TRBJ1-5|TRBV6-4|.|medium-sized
TGTGCCAGCAGTGTGGATAGCAATCAGCCCCAGCATTTT
CASSVDSNQPQHF
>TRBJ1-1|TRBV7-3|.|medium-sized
TGTGCCAGCAGCCGGACGGGACCGCACACTGAAGCTTTCTTT
CASSRTGPHTEAFF
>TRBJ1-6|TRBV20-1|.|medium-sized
TGCAGTGCTAGGCTCGGGGCGGATTCACCCCTCCACTTT
CSARLGADSPLHF
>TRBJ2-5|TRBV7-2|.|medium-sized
TGTGCCAGCAGCTTAGGAATACAGGGCCGACAAGAGACCCAGTACTTC
CASSLGIQGRQETQYF
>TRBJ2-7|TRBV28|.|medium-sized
TGTGCCAGCAGCCGCCGCTACGAGCAGTACTTC
CASSRRYEQYF
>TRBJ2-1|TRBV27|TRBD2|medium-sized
TGTGCCAGCAGTTTGTGGCTAGCGGGCCCCAATGAGCAGTTCTTC
CASSLWLAGPNEQFF
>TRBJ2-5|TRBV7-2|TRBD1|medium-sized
TGTGCCAGCAGCACCAATCTTGGGACAGCAAGTCAAGAGACCCAGTACTTC
CASSTNLGTASQETQYF